Below are 14 T cell receptor beta chains sequenced from a single sample in a study of OX40 agonist ivuxolimab in advanced cancers. The method was the immunoSEQ multiplex PCR assay. The immuneACCESS repertoire file appears here via TCRdb, limited to in-frame rearrangements. These files lack a portion of the clones; in checked studies, under half of the deficit traces to unresolved V genes, and the cause of the others is not known. The sample table lists about 64,000 clones, approximately 78% of them with a count of one. Around 5% of the sample is held by the ten biggest clonotypes. Source: CD4+ or CD8+ T cells sorted from blood, taken in a trial of the OX40 agonist ivuxolimab. The receptor set was obtained from an adult with an advanced solid tumor such as melanoma, head and neck, liver or kidney cancer.

The chain recombines TRBV6-6 with TRBJ2-2; tentatively, D is TRBD1 (5 bases). Germline assignment: CDR1 MNHNY and CDR2 SVGAGI (reference sequence). V shed 4 bases and J shed 3 bases, with 12 bases lying between them. CDR3 size: 15 residues. CDR3 bases: TGTGCCAGCAGTTCCACAGGATCCGACACCGGGGAGCTGTTTTTT. Translating it yields CASSSTGSDTGELFF.

Concerning this clone itself: The junction departs from the called germline gene at one end, perhaps through a read error. The rearrangement joins TRBV11-3 to TRBJ2-7; 9 nucleotides align to TRBD1. The CDR3 has 13 residues. Germline-derived CDR1 and CDR2 are SGHNT and YENEEA. The CDR3: CASSLDRGGDRAF. The DNA for the CDR3 is TGTGCCAGCAGCTTAGATCGTGGGGGGGACAGGGCCTTC.

This rearrangement joins TRBV11-2 to TRBJ1-3; TRBD1 aligns across 10 bases. The CDR3 sequence is 16 residues long. V dropped 5 bases and J dropped 4; count of bases not matched to a gene: 8. Germline CDR1 is SGHAT and CDR2 is FQNNGV. CDR3 in amino acids: CASSKTGTGEGNTIYF. The CDR3 nucleotides are TGTGCCAGCAGCAAAACCGGGACAGGGGAAGGAAACACCATATATTTT.

V is TRBV4-2 and J is TRBJ2-5; the D is unclear. Germline CDR1 LGHNA, CDR2 YNFKEQ. The CDR3 length is 13 residues. V lost 3 bases, J lost 5 bases, and 10 bases lay in between. The CDR3: CASSQGSTETQYF. The CDR3 DNA sequence: TGTGCCAGCAGCCAGGGCTCTACTGAGACCCAGTACTTC.

The chain recombines TRBV20-1 with TRBJ1-2; no firm D call. This CDR3 has 11 amino acids. V shed 3 bases and J shed 4 bases, with 6 bases lying between them. In germline, CDR1 is DFQATT, CDR2 SNEGSKA (reference sequence). CDR3 protein: CSARVGYGYTF. CDR3 in DNA: TGCAGTGCTAGGGTAGGCTATGGCTACACCTTC.

The chain carries TRBV5-6 and TRBJ2-7; 7 nucleotides line up with TRBD2. The CDR3 consists of 14 residues. CDR1 is SGHDT, CDR2 YYEEEE, per germline. After removal of 4 bases from V and 5 bases from J, the junction contained 9 bases not matched to a gene. The DNA for the CDR3 is TGTGCCAGCAGCGTGCGGCGGACTAGTAACGAGCAGTACTTC. It translates to CASSVRRTSNEQYF. Variable domain in full (rest from reference TRBV5-6 and TRBJ2-7): DAGVTQSPTHLIKTRGQQVTLRCSPKSGHDTVSWYQQALGQGPQFIFQYYEEEERQRGNFPDRFSGHQFPNYSSELNVNALLLGDSALYLCASSVRRTSNEQYFGPGTRLTVT.

This CDR3 is CASSKFLQARTSGVGFYEQYF. The DNA for the CDR3 is TGTGCCAGCAGCAAATTTTTACAGGCCAGGACTAGCGGGGTGGGTTTCTACGAGCAGTACTTC. The chain joins TRBV21-1 to TRBJ2-7; the table calls TRBD2, which could not be checked here. TRBV21-1 is tagged as a pseudogene. The CDR3 sequence is 21 residues long.

This clone came up a few times. The J gene is TRBJ2-3, the V gene TRBV5-1; 11 bases line up with TRBD2. The germline V gene encodes CDR1 SGHRS and CDR2 YFSETQ. The CDR3 totals 16 residues. J gave up 2 bases and V 4 bases, and 6 bases lay outside the gene matches. In DNA form, the CDR3 reads TGCGCCAGCAGCCCGGTAGCGGGGGGGATCACAGATACGCAGTATTTT. It codes for CASSPVAGGITDTQYF.

There are a few counts of this clone. V usage is TRBV7-2 and J usage is TRBJ1-6; 8 bases are shared with TRBD1. The CDR3 has 13 residues. V was pared by 5 bases and J by 13 bases, with 7 bases of the junction left unmatched. CDR1 is SGHTA, CDR2 FQGNSA, per germline. The CDR3 DNA follows: TGTGCCAGCAGCCAGGGGGCTCAGGTGCCCCTCCACTTT. This gives the protein CASSQGAQVPLHF.

The V and J genes are TRBV6-5 and TRBJ1-1; D is undetermined. CDR1 is MNHEY and CDR2 is SVGAGI in the germline V gene. This CDR3 spans 14 amino acids. The ends were cut back, 2 bases at V and 3 bases at J, with 10 bases in the middle. CDR3 protein: CASSYGRFDTEAFF. The DNA of the CDR3 is TGTGCCAGCAGTTACGGGAGGTTTGACACTGAAGCTTTCTTT.

J is TRBJ2-2 and V is TRBV7-9; TRBD1 is a possible D gene (5 bases). The V and J ends lost 1 base and 7 bases respectively, with 7 bases between them. The CDR3 covers 13 residues. Germline CDR1 reads SEHNR; CDR2 reads FQNEAQ (reference sequence). The CDR3, as DNA: TGTGCCAGCAGCTTAGAGGGGCACGGGGAGCTGTTTTTT. Residues: CASSLEGHGELFF. The variable domain in full, completed from reference TRBV7-9 and TRBJ2-2, reads DTGVSQNPRHKITKRGQNVTFRCDPISEHNRLYWYRQTLGQGPEFLTYFQNEAQLEKSRLLSDRFSAERPKGSFSTLEIQRTEQGDSAMYLCASSLEGHGELFFGEGSRLTVL.

This chain connects TRBV11-3 to TRBJ2-7; a possible D gene is TRBD1 (7 bases). CDR1 SGHNT and CDR2 YENEEA come from the germline V gene. This CDR3 contains 13 residues. V lost 6 bases and J 7 bases, leaving 16 bases between the germline ends. This chain's CDR3 is CASRLRGAKEQYF. The CDR3 DNA reads as TGTGCCAGCAGACTCAGGGGGGCGAAAGAGCAGTACTTC.

The chain recombines TRBV4-3 with TRBJ1-4; tentatively, D is TRBD1 (5 bases). The V end lost 2 bases, the J end lost 0 bases, and 13 bases lay between the germline ends. This CDR3 contains 17 residues. The germline CDR1 and CDR2 sequences are LGHNA and YSLEER. The CDR3 DNA reads as TGCGCCAGCAGCCAAAGGGAGGTGGGGGCAACTAATGAAAAACTGTTTTTT. Protein product: CASSQREVGATNEKLFF.

This clone was seen once. This chain links TRBV19 with TRBJ1-4, with a tentative D call TRBD1 (5 bases). Per the germline V gene, CDR1 is LNHDA and CDR2 is SQIVND (reference sequence). The CDR3 extends over 15 amino acids. Trimming removed 9 bases at V and 5 bases at J, with 19 bases between. CDR3 region: CASAGQGVRNEKLFF. CDR3 bases: TGTGCCAGCGCCGGTCAGGGAGTTAGAAATGAAAAACTGTTTTTT. The entire variable domain, with the rest obtained from reference TRBV19 and TRBJ1-4, is as follows: DGGITQSPKYLFRKEGQNVTLSCEQNLNHDAMYWYRQDPGQGLRLIYYSQIVNDFQKGDIAEGYSVSREKKESFPLTVTSAQKNPTAFYLCASAGQGVRNEKLFFGSGTQLSVL.